This TCR beta chain was found in a study of T cell responses to AZD1222 COVID-19 vaccine. A note on this clone: What it recognizes is unknown.

Study findings and constraints: Donors in the cohort were predominantly white British and more often female, and clonal diversity was possibly underestimated.

Some clones are missing from TCRdb's copy, which holds only in-frame ones; the method was immunoSEQ multiplex PCR. This table holds 43,000 or so clones, about 92% found once. Germline CDR1 reads SGHTA; CDR2 reads FQGNSA. V lost 1 base and J lost 14, with 12 bases in between. CDR3 length: 13 amino acids. The sample consisted of peripheral blood, taken 28 days after the second AZD1222 dose. The chain has TRBV7-2 and TRBJ1-6; D not certain. The receptor was derived from an adult who received the AZD1222 COVID-19 vaccine. The CDR3 here is CASSLGPLGALHF. The CDR3 nucleotides are TGTGCCAGCAGCTTAGGTCCCCTTGGGGCCCTCCACTTT.